Shown below are 8 T cell receptor beta chains from a single sample sequenced in a study of T-cell reconstitution after alpha-beta-depleted transplantation in children. For TCRbeta, the library was prepared with unique molecular identifiers. Each CDR3 protein is one row after TCRdb ran MiXCR on the PCR reads. Of about 90,000 distinct CDR3 sequences in the sample, roughly 16% were seen once. Sequenced here: PBMCs, mostly from graft donor cells, sampled 180 days after TCRalphabeta/CD19-depleted stem cell transplant. The receptor set was obtained from a male patient between 2 and 9 years old who had a stem cell transplant for acute lymphoblastic leukemia, so the T cells may come from the graft donor.

The V and J genes are TRBV5-1 and TRBJ1-1; 7 nucleotides match TRBD1. V was pared by 4 bases and J by 5 bases, with 5 bases of the junction left unmatched. The CDR3 contains 13 residues. Germline-derived CDR1 and CDR2 are SGHRS and YFSETQ. The CDR3 reads CASSPTGVTEAFF. Here the CDR3 DNA reads TGCGCCAGCAGCCCAACAGGGGTAACTGAAGCTTTCTTT.

The chain uses TRBV25-1 and TRBJ1-1; D is uncertain. The germline CDR1 and CDR2 sequences are MGHDK and SYGVNS. CDR3 length: 14 amino acids. Trimming removed 3 bases at V and 4 bases at J, with 12 bases between. As DNA, the CDR3 is TGTGCCAGCAGTGATCGACACCACATCACTGAAGCTTTCTTT. Its protein is CASSDRHHITEAFF.

This clonotype was detected a few times. V usage is TRBV5-1 and J usage is TRBJ2-3; the D gene is possibly TRBD2 (5 bases). V was trimmed by 0 bases and J by 0 bases, leaving 17 bases between them. The length of the CDR3 is 18 residues. Germline lookup yields CDR1 SGHRS and CDR2 YFSETQ. CDR3: CASSLERRLTRSTDTQYF. The CDR3 nucleotides read TGCGCCAGCAGCTTGGAGAGGAGACTAACCAGAAGCACAGATACGCAGTATTTT.

The rearrangement links TRBV2 to TRBJ1-4, with D unresolved. The CDR3 loop spans 12 amino acids. V lost 8 bases to trimming and J lost 10 bases, with 14 bases between them. Germline values: CDR1 SNHLY, CDR2 FYNNEI. CDR3 amino acids: CASEEWAAKLFF. The DNA for the CDR3 is TGTGCCAGCGAGGAGTGGGCAGCAAAACTGTTTTTT.

CDR3 coding DNA: TGTGCCATCAGTGAATGGGGAGGGGTAGGCAATCAGCCCCAGCATTTT. It codes for CAISEWGGVGNQPQHF. The chain couples TRBV10-3 to TRBJ1-5; perhaps TRBD1 as D (5 bases). V lost 3 bases to trimming and J lost 2 bases, with 14 bases between them. The CDR3 totals 16 residues. Germline V CDR1 and CDR2: ENHRY, SYGVKD.

This rearrangement joins TRBV9 to TRBJ1-4; the D is unclear. The CDR3 is made up of 15 amino acids. Trimming removed 0 bases at V and 2 bases at J, with 8 bases between. The germline V gene encodes CDR1 SGDLS and CDR2 YYNGEE. CDR3 DNA: TGTGCCAGCAGCGTAGACGTCTCCACTAATGAAAAACTGTTTTTT. This codes for CASSVDVSTNEKLFF.

This chain uses TRBV29-1 with TRBJ2-7; perhaps TRBD1 as D (6 bases). The CDR3 is 14 residues long. Looked up from germline, CDR1 is SQVTM and CDR2 is ANQGSEA. Trimming removed 0 bases from V and 3 bases from J, with 12 bases in between. CDR3 sequence reads: CSVEEGGFGYEQYF. The DNA for the CDR3 is TGCAGCGTTGAAGAAGGGGGATTTGGCTACGAGCAGTACTTC.

Note on this clonotype: This sequence may be a read error, since a much larger clone differs from it by one base. This chain links TRBV5-6 with TRBJ2-7; D possibly uses TRBD1 or TRBD2 (5 bases each). Germline lookup yields CDR1 SGHDT and CDR2 YYEEEE. V lost 3 bases and J 5 bases, leaving 6 bases between the germline ends. CDR3 length: 11 residues. The CDR3 is CASSWGNEQYF. The CDR3 bases are TGTGCCAGCAGCTGGGGGAACGAGCAGTACTTC. The whole variable domain, filled in from reference TRBV5-6 and TRBJ2-7, reads DAGVTQSPTHLIKTRGQQVTLRCSPKSGHDTVSWYQQALGQGPQFIFQYYEEEERQRGNFPDRFSGHQFPNYSSELNVNALLLGDSALYLCASSWGNEQYFGPGTRLTVT.